This is a list of T cell receptor beta chains from one sample in a study of shared clonotypes between healthy human individuals. Method: immunoSEQ multiplex PCR; TCRdb's copy keeps in-frame clones and lacks some. Of some 2,000,000 clones listed, over 85% are singletons. Material for sequencing was naive CD8+ T cells sorted from blood. These receptors originate from a man between 18 and 35 years old in good health. Both conserved end residues are part of each CDR3. D genes are given only for firm matches. Size values are once, few and many counts, or a class for expanded clones, and some rows have none.

d_gene: -
j_gene: TRBJ1-1
v_gene: TRBV27
abundance: -
CDR3nt: TGTGCCAGCAAGGGCAAAAGGTACTTGAACACTGAAGCTTTCTTT
CDR3aa: CASKGKRYLNTEAFF

d_gene: TRBD1
j_gene: TRBJ2-5
v_gene: TRBV13
abundance: -
CDR3nt: TGTGCCAGCAACGGACCAGACAGGGGGGCCGTCGGGGAGACCCAGTACTTC
CDR3aa: CASNGPDRGAVGETQYF

d_gene: TRBD2
j_gene: TRBJ2-7
v_gene: TRBV9
abundance: -
CDR3nt: TGTGCCAGCAGCGTAGGAATAGCGGGAGGAACATACGAGCAGTACTTC
CDR3aa: CASSVGIAGGTYEQYF

d_gene: -
j_gene: TRBJ2-5
v_gene: TRBV11-3
abundance: -
CDR3nt: TGTGCCAGCGATGAGGAGGGAGAGACCCAGTACTTC
CDR3aa: CASDEEGETQYF

d_gene: TRBD1
j_gene: TRBJ2-7
v_gene: TRBV29-1
abundance: -
CDR3nt: TGCAGCGTTGGGACAGGGAGCTCCTACGAGCAGTACTTC
CDR3aa: CSVGTGSSYEQYF

d_gene: -
j_gene: TRBJ2-7
v_gene: TRBV7-9
abundance: -
CDR3nt: TGTGCCAGCAGCTTCTCAGGGGAAGGCTACGAGCAGTACTTC
CDR3aa: CASSFSGEGYEQYF

d_gene: -
j_gene: TRBJ1-4
v_gene: TRBV2
abundance: -
CDR3nt: TGTGCCAGCAGCCTTACCTGGGAAAAACTGTTTTTT
CDR3aa: CASSLTWEKLFF

d_gene: TRBD1
j_gene: TRBJ2-7
v_gene: TRBV6-1
abundance: -
CDR3nt: TGTGCCAGCAGTGGGCACCTTACCGGGACAGGGGGCTACGAGCAGTACTTC
CDR3aa: CASSGHLTGTGGYEQYF

d_gene: -
j_gene: TRBJ2-7
v_gene: TRBV6-1
abundance: -
CDR3nt: TGTGCCAGCAGTGAAGAAGATCCCAGGGGTAGCTACGAGCAGTACTTC
CDR3aa: CASSEEDPRGSYEQYF

d_gene: TRBD2
j_gene: TRBJ2-7
v_gene: TRBV4-3
abundance: -
CDR3nt: TGCGCCAGCAGCCAAGACAGCGGGACGTACGAGCAGTACTTC
CDR3aa: CASSQDSGTYEQYF

d_gene: -
j_gene: TRBJ2-7
v_gene: TRBV13
abundance: -
CDR3nt: TGTGCCAGCAGCTTAGGGGAATCCTACGAGCAGTACTTC
CDR3aa: CASSLGESYEQYF

d_gene: -
j_gene: TRBJ2-7
v_gene: TRBV9
abundance: -
CDR3nt: TGTGCCAGCAGCGTAGGGTCAGGGCCCGAGCAGTACTTC
CDR3aa: CASSVGSGPEQYF

d_gene: TRBD1
j_gene: TRBJ2-7
v_gene: TRBV7-2
abundance: once
CDR3nt: TGTGCCAGCAGCGAGGGACAGGGGAGGGAGGAGCAGTACTTC
CDR3aa: CASSEGQGREEQYF

d_gene: TRBD1
j_gene: TRBJ2-7
v_gene: TRBV27
abundance: -
CDR3nt: TGTGCCAGCAGTTTGGGGACAGGCCACGAGCAGTACTTC
CDR3aa: CASSLGTGHEQYF

d_gene: -
j_gene: TRBJ2-1
v_gene: TRBV5-1
abundance: -
CDR3nt: TGCGCCAGCAGCCTAACAGGGAACAGCTACAATGAGCAGTTCTTC
CDR3aa: CASSLTGNSYNEQFF

d_gene: TRBD2
j_gene: TRBJ2-5
v_gene: TRBV27
abundance: -
CDR3nt: TGTGCCAGCAGTTGGTTAGCGGGGGACCAAGAGACCCAGTACTTC
CDR3aa: CASSWLAGDQETQYF

d_gene: TRBD1
j_gene: TRBJ2-2
v_gene: TRBV4-1
abundance: -
CDR3nt: TGCGCCAGCAGCCCCCACGGGACAGCAAACACCGGGGAGCTGTTTTTT
CDR3aa: CASSPHGTANTGELFF

d_gene: TRBD1
j_gene: TRBJ2-7
v_gene: TRBV29-1
abundance: -
CDR3nt: TGCAGCGTCGGACAGGACAGGACCTACGAGCAGTACTTC
CDR3aa: CSVGQDRTYEQYF

d_gene: -
j_gene: TRBJ2-7
v_gene: TRBV7-7
abundance: -
CDR3nt: TGTGCTAGCAGCTTGTTTGCAGGTTCCTACGAGCAGTACTTC
CDR3aa: CASSLFAGSYEQYF

d_gene: TRBD2
j_gene: TRBJ2-1
v_gene: TRBV7-2
abundance: -
CDR3nt: TGTGCCAGCAGCTCAAGCGCGGGAGCGTACAATGAGCAGTTCTTC
CDR3aa: CASSSSAGAYNEQFF

d_gene: TRBD2
j_gene: TRBJ2-5
v_gene: TRBV9
abundance: -
CDR3nt: TGTGCCAGCAGCGCGGGACTAGCGGGACAGGGGTCACAAGAGACCCAGTACTTC
CDR3aa: CASSAGLAGQGSQETQYF

d_gene: -
j_gene: TRBJ1-6
v_gene: TRBV4-1
abundance: few
CDR3nt: TGCGCCAGCAGCCATCGGGACTTCACCTCACCCCTCCACTTT
CDR3aa: CASSHRDFTSPLHF

d_gene: TRBD1
j_gene: TRBJ2-7
v_gene: TRBV4-1
abundance: -
CDR3nt: TGCGCCAGCAGCCAGGCATCCGGGACAGGGGCCTACGAGCAGTACTTC
CDR3aa: CASSQASGTGAYEQYF

d_gene: -
j_gene: TRBJ1-1
v_gene: TRBV5-1
abundance: -
CDR3nt: TGCGCCAGCAGAGAGGACAGTGGGACTGAAGCTTTCTTT
CDR3aa: CASREDSGTEAFF

d_gene: -
j_gene: TRBJ2-5
v_gene: TRBV6-5
abundance: -
CDR3nt: TGTGCCAGCAGTTACTCGATAGTAGGCCAAGAGACCCAGTACTTC
CDR3aa: CASSYSIVGQETQYF

d_gene: -
j_gene: TRBJ1-2
v_gene: TRBV4-3
abundance: -
CDR3nt: TGCGCCAGCAGCCAAGATATGGAGGTCTATGGCTACACCTTC
CDR3aa: CASSQDMEVYGYTF

d_gene: -
j_gene: TRBJ2-1
v_gene: TRBV30
abundance: once
CDR3nt: TGTGCCTCCAACGAGGCCCACGGAAATGAGCAGTTCTTC
CDR3aa: CASNEAHGNEQFF

d_gene: -
j_gene: TRBJ1-1
v_gene: TRBV7-9
abundance: once
CDR3nt: TGTGCCAGCAGCTCAACGGGGTCTCGGGATGAAGCTTTCTTT
CDR3aa: CASSSTGSRDEAFF

d_gene: TRBD2
j_gene: TRBJ2-5
v_gene: TRBV7-9
abundance: -
CDR3nt: TGTGCCAGCAGCCCATGGGCGGGGGGCTCCCAAGAGACCCAGTACTTC
CDR3aa: CASSPWAGGSQETQYF

d_gene: TRBD2
j_gene: TRBJ2-5
v_gene: TRBV7-9
abundance: -
CDR3nt: TGTGCCAGCAGCCCGCGACTAGCATGGGATCCGGAGACCCAGTACTTC
CDR3aa: CASSPRLAWDPETQYF

d_gene: -
j_gene: TRBJ2-2
v_gene: TRBV9
abundance: once
CDR3nt: TGTGCCAGCAGCGCCAGTAAGGCCGGGGAGCTGTTTTTT
CDR3aa: CASSASKAGELFF

d_gene: -
j_gene: TRBJ2-2
v_gene: TRBV6-5
abundance: -
CDR3nt: TGTGCCAGCAGTTACTCTTCGGGGGCGCGCACCGGGGAGCTGTTTTTT
CDR3aa: CASSYSSGARTGELFF

d_gene: TRBD2
j_gene: TRBJ2-1
v_gene: TRBV2
abundance: once
CDR3nt: TGTGCCAGCAGTGCGGCGGGAGGCCCAGCGGCCGAGCAGTTCTTC
CDR3aa: CASSAAGGPAAEQFF

d_gene: -
j_gene: TRBJ1-6
v_gene: TRBV15
abundance: -
CDR3nt: TGTGCCACCAGCAGAGACCTAGCAAGCTCCTATAATTCACCCCTCCACTTT
CDR3aa: CATSRDLASSYNSPLHF

d_gene: -
j_gene: TRBJ1-1
v_gene: TRBV5-1
abundance: -
CDR3nt: TGCGCCAGCAGCCCAGGGCACGGGGAATTAAACACTGAAGCTTTCTTT
CDR3aa: CASSPGHGELNTEAFF

d_gene: TRBD1
j_gene: TRBJ2-7
v_gene: TRBV27
abundance: -
CDR3nt: TGTGCCAGCAGTCCACTGACAGGGAACCCTCTGTCAGAGCAGTACTTC
CDR3aa: CASSPLTGNPLSEQYF

d_gene: TRBD1
j_gene: TRBJ2-1
v_gene: TRBV5-4
abundance: -
CDR3nt: TGTGCCAGCAGTTACGACAGGGAACTGAATGAGCAGTTCTTC
CDR3aa: CASSYDRELNEQFF

d_gene: -
j_gene: TRBJ2-1
v_gene: TRBV4-1
abundance: -
CDR3nt: TGCGCCAGCAAGGACAGCTCCTACAATGAGCAGTTCTTC
CDR3aa: CASKDSSYNEQFF

d_gene: -
j_gene: TRBJ2-6
v_gene: TRBV11-2
abundance: -
CDR3nt: TGTGCCAGCAGCTTAGACACGGGTCCTGGGGCCAACGTCCTGACTTTC
CDR3aa: CASSLDTGPGANVLTF

d_gene: TRBD2
j_gene: TRBJ2-1
v_gene: TRBV2
abundance: -
CDR3nt: TGTGCCAGCAGGGACCCGGGAGGATACAATGAGCAGTTCTTC
CDR3aa: CASRDPGGYNEQFF

d_gene: -
j_gene: TRBJ2-7
v_gene: TRBV6-5
abundance: -
CDR3nt: TGTGCCAGCAGTTACGGAGGCGGCTCCTACGAGCAGTACTTC
CDR3aa: CASSYGGGSYEQYF

d_gene: -
j_gene: TRBJ2-3
v_gene: TRBV10-3
abundance: -
CDR3nt: TGTGCCATCAGTGAGGGGACTCCGGATACGCAGTATTTT
CDR3aa: CAISEGTPDTQYF